The text below deals with one T cell receptor (beta chain). Germline CDR1 WSHSY, CDR2 SAAADI. With V trimmed by 2 bases and J by 2 bases, 4 bases remained unmatched. CDR3 size: 15 residues. The sample is drawn from a study of T cell responses to AZD1222 COVID-19 vaccine. Assay: immunoSEQ multiplex PCR; the TCRdb copy retains only in-frame clones and omits some. The sample has 100,000 or so clones, 70% to 90% seen once. The J gene is TRBJ2-7, the V gene TRBV10-2; 9 bases map to TRBD2. The sample in question was peripheral blood, obtained on day 0 of AZD1222 vaccination. The sequence came from an adult in good health. The CDR3 sequence is CASSEVGGGAYEQYF. The CDR3 DNA reads TGCGCCAGCAGTGAGGTAGGCGGGGGGGCCTACGAGCAGTACTTC.